These T cell receptor beta chains were read from a single sample in a study of shared clonotypes between healthy human individuals. The table came from immunoSEQ multiplex PCR; TCRdb's copy has only in-frame clones and leaves some out. The sample contains some 2,400,000 clones, under 97% of which appear only once. Input material: naive CD4+ T cells sorted from blood. The receptors stem from a man aged 18-30 years in good health. CDR3s include the opening cysteine and the closing phenylalanine or tryptophan. Fields, in order: J gene, V gene, CDR3 length, CDR3 protein.

>TRBJ1-2|TRBV5-4|14
CASSLDTRPYGYTF
>TRBJ2-7|TRBV29-1|12
CSVGRIPYEQYF
>TRBJ1-2|TRBV6-5|15
CASRRSQSANYGYTF
>TRBJ1-4|TRBV5-4|15
CASSLVLGPNEKLFF
>TRBJ1-2|TRBV7-9|15
CASSSRGMIGYGYTF
>TRBJ1-1|TRBV30|14
CAWNTRTGNTEAFF
>TRBJ1-4|TRBV6-5|14
CASRTGGGNEKLFF
>TRBJ2-3|TRBV19|20
CASRPRPGTSGGSSTDTQYF
>TRBJ2-2|TRBV6-5|14
CASTPSGTSGELFF
>TRBJ2-7|TRBV30|14
CAWSVAGPTDEQYF
>TRBJ2-3|TRBV5-1|15
CASSFRDIATDTQYF
>TRBJ1-6|TRBV19|14
CASSIIGFGSPLHF
>TRBJ2-1|TRBV7-9|14
CASSPSGVHNEQFF
>TRBJ2-3|TRBV9|16
CASSPRSSGRRDTQYF
>TRBJ2-7|TRBV2|18
CASVGTRSFGTGGYEQYF
>TRBJ1-6|TRBV30|16
CAWGTPGNSYNSPLHF
>TRBJ2-5|TRBV18|15
CASSPLSGSQETQYF
>TRBJ1-2|TRBV7-9|17
CASTLPGQGKGNYGYTF
>TRBJ2-5|TRBV9|13
CASSVQGQETQYF
>TRBJ1-4|TRBV4-1|16
CASGDRGDGVYEKLFF
>TRBJ1-2|TRBV19|14
CASSIPSKGRGYTF
>TRBJ1-2|TRBV4-1|17
CASSQVFTGRKGYGYTF
>TRBJ2-7|TRBV7-9|12
CASSLIRDEQYF
>TRBJ2-5|TRBV7-3|15
CASSLGQGSQETQYF
>TRBJ2-3|TRBV6-1|12
CASSQLTDTQYF
>TRBJ2-3|TRBV11-2|16
CASSPFEGGGTDTQYF
>TRBJ2-7|TRBV15|16
CATSQMPGQGLSEQYF
>TRBJ2-1|TRBV5-1|13
CASRDGTSGSKFF
>TRBJ2-5|TRBV19|12
CASSRGQETQYF
>TRBJ2-1|TRBV4-1|16
CASNPRWGGGLNEQFF
>TRBJ2-7|TRBV6-5|15
CASSKTGAGTYEQYF
>TRBJ2-7|TRBV2|14
CASGGAATPYEQYF
>TRBJ2-5|TRBV28|12
CASSLARETQYF
>TRBJ2-7|TRBV7-2|15
CASGLLAGPSYEQYF
>TRBJ2-5|TRBV5-1|15
CASSLRLAGAETQYF
>TRBJ2-1|TRBV6-5|15
CASSYPQGGSNEQFF
>TRBJ1-4|TRBV5-1|15
CASSEWTANNEKLFF
>TRBJ2-1|TRBV6-5|15
CASSYFGNRGNEQFF
>TRBJ1-5|TRBV4-1|16
CASSLDPFMGNQPQHF
>TRBJ2-3|TRBV18|12
CASSRGDDTQYF
>TRBJ2-3|TRBV7-2|16
CASRLNGGIPTDTQYF
>TRBJ2-3|TRBV4-1|15
CASRRLGVRTDTQYF
>TRBJ2-4|TRBV4-3|16
CASSLGGGQGKNIQYF